The rows below give T cell receptor beta chains drawn from one sample of a study of OX40 agonist ivuxolimab in advanced cancers. Sequencing was performed with immunoSEQ multiplex PCR; in TCRdb, only in-frame clones are kept and a portion is missing. The sample consists of 45,000 to 60,000 clones, 85% to 90% of them appearing once. The starting material was CD4+ or CD8+ T cells sorted from blood, obtained in a trial of the OX40 agonist ivuxolimab. These receptors came from an adult with an advanced solid tumor such as melanoma, head and neck, liver or kidney cancer. Both conserved end residues are part of each CDR3. D genes are given only for firm matches. The size entry is marked missing in some rows and otherwise reads once, few, many or a size class.

length: 14
D: -
J: TRBJ1-1
V: TRBV14
size: -
DNA: TGTGCCAGCAGCCAAGAACGGGGGATCTCTGAAGCTTTCTTT
CDR3: CASSQERGISEAFF

length: 15
D: TRBD1
J: TRBJ1-6
V: TRBV7-8
size: -
DNA: TGTGCCAGCAGCTTGCAGGGGGTGAACGATTCACCCCTCCACTTT
CDR3: CASSLQGVNDSPLHF

length: 12
D: -
J: TRBJ1-1
V: TRBV30
size: once
DNA: TGTGCCTGGAGAGAGGGGCCGACTGAAGCTTTCTTT
CDR3: CAWREGPTEAFF

length: 13
D: -
J: TRBJ2-7
V: TRBV18
size: -
DNA: TGTGCCAGCTCACCAGATCGTTCCTACGAGCAGTACTTC
CDR3: CASSPDRSYEQYF

length: 14
D: TRBD1
J: TRBJ2-1
V: TRBV5-4
size: once
DNA: TGTGCCAGCAGCTTAAGGACAGGGAACAATGAGCAGTTCTTC
CDR3: CASSLRTGNNEQFF

length: 12
D: -
J: TRBJ2-7
V: TRBV10-3
size: -
DNA: TGTGCCATCGCCCAGGGCATTGGCGAGCAGTACTTC
CDR3: CAIAQGIGEQYF

length: 13
D: TRBD1
J: TRBJ1-1
V: TRBV7-7
size: -
DNA: TGTGCCAGCAGTCGGGACAGGGACACTGAAGCTTTCTTT
CDR3: CASSRDRDTEAFF

length: 18
D: TRBD1
J: TRBJ1-3
V: TRBV9
size: -
DNA: TGTGCCAGCAGCGGAGGGGACAGGGAGAGTTTCTCGGGAAACACCATATATTTT
CDR3: CASSGGDRESFSGNTIYF

length: 14
D: TRBD2
J: TRBJ2-2
V: TRBV5-1
size: -
DNA: TGCGCCAGCAAGATAGGACTAGCGACCGGGGAGCTGTTTTTT
CDR3: CASKIGLATGELFF

length: 14
D: TRBD2
J: TRBJ2-3
V: TRBV29-1
size: -
DNA: TGCAGCGTTGTTCGGGGGGGGCTCACAGATACGCAGTATTTT
CDR3: CSVVRGGLTDTQYF

length: 15
D: TRBD1
J: TRBJ2-1
V: TRBV10-3
size: -
DNA: TGTGCCATCAGTGAGGGGACAGGGGGCTTAGATGAGCAGTTCTTC
CDR3: CAISEGTGGLDEQFF

length: 15
D: -
J: TRBJ1-6
V: TRBV18
size: -
DNA: TGTGCCAGCTCACCACTGGACAGTTTTAATTCACCCCTCCACTTT
CDR3: CASSPLDSFNSPLHF

length: 14
D: -
J: TRBJ1-1
V: TRBV18
size: few
DNA: TGTGCCAGCTCACCACCCTCTGAGGCAGGGGAAGCTTTCTTT
CDR3: CASSPPSEAGEAFF

length: 17
D: -
J: TRBJ1-6
V: TRBV6-1
size: -
DNA: TGTGCCAGCAGTGAAGCCTGGTTGCAGGCTGGGCGTTCACCCCTCCACTTT
CDR3: CASSEAWLQAGRSPLHF

length: 15
D: -
J: TRBJ2-5
V: TRBV2
size: -
DNA: TGTGCCAGCACCTTGGAACAGGGTGGGGGAGAGACCCAGTACTTC
CDR3: CASTLEQGGGETQYF